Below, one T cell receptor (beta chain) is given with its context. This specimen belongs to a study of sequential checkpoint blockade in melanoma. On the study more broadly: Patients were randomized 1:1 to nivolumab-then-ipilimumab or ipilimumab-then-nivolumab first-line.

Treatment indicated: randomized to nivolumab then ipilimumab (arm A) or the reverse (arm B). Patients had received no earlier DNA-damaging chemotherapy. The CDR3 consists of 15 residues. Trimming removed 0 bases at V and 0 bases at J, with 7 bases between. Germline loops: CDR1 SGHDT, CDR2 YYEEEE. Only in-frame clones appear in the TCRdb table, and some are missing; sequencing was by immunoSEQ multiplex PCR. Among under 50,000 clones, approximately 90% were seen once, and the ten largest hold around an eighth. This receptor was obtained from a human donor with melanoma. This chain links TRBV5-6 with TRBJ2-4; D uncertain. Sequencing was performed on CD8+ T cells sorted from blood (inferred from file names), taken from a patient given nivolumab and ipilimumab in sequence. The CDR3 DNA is TGTGCCAGCAGCTTGGAGATACTAGCCAAAAACATTCAGTACTTC. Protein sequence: CASSLEILAKNIQYF. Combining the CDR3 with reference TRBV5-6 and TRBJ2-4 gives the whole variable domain DAGVTQSPTHLIKTRGQQVTLRCSPKSGHDTVSWYQQALGQGPQFIFQYYEEEERQRGNFPDRFSGHQFPNYSSELNVNALLLGDSALYLCASSLEILAKNIQYFGAGTRLSVL.